The 2 T cell receptor beta chains below were found in one sample sequenced in a study of PD-1 blockade in classical Hodgkin lymphoma. Sequencing used immunoSEQ multiplex PCR; TCRdb keeps in-frame clones, though not all of them. The sample has 110,000 or so clones; approximately 90% are singletons. Brentuximab vedotin exposure varied, and every patient relapsed after autologous stem cell transplantation. The sample was peripheral blood mononuclear cells (PBMCs), taken before the second cycle of nivolumab. These receptors came from a human donor with classical Hodgkin lymphoma.

This chain joins TRBV9 and TRBJ2-7, with a possible D match to TRBD1 (6 bases). Germline CDR1 and CDR2: SGDLS and YYNGEE. The CDR3 contains 15 residues. Trimming stripped 2 bases from V and 0 bases from J, with 12 bases between. CDR3 DNA sequence: TGTGCCAGCAGCGTTTCCGGGACATTCTCCTACGAGCAGTACTTC. Its translation is CASSVSGTFSYEQYF.

This rearrangement joins TRBV5-6 to TRBJ2-1; 10 bases match TRBD2. The germline gives CDR1 SGHDT, CDR2 YYEEEE. This CDR3 is built from 16 residues. V trimming: 4 bases; J trimming: 2 bases; junction bases outside the gene matches: 6. The CDR3 region is CASSPRLAGAYNEQFF. The CDR3 DNA sequence: TGTGCCAGCAGCCCCCGGCTAGCGGGAGCCTACAATGAGCAGTTCTTC.